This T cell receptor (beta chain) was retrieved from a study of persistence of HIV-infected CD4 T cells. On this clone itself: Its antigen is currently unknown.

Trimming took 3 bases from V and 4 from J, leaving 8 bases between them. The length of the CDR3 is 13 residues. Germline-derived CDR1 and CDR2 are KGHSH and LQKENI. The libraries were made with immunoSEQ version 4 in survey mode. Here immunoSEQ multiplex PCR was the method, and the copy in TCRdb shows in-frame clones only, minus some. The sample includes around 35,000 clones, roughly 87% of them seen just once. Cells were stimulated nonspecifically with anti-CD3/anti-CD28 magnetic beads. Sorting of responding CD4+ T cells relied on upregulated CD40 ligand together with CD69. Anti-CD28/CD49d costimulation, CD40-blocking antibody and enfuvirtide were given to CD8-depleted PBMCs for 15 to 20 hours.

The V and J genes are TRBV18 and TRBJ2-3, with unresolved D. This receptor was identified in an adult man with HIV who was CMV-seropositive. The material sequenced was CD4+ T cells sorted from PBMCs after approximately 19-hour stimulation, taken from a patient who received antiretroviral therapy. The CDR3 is CASSPFSADTQYF. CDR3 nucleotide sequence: TGTGCCAGCTCACCTTTCTCGGCAGATACGCAGTATTTT.